The 29 T cell receptor beta chains below all came from one sample that was sequenced in a study of Ad26.COV2.S vaccination and SARS-CoV-2 variants. Using immunoSEQ multiplex PCR, the repertoire was profiled, and TCRdb retains in-frame clones only, with some absent. Of roughly 400,000 clones in the sample, approximately 91% were seen once. Treatment denoted: roughly 19 received Ad26.COV2.S at low or high dose, single or two shots; five or six received placebo; per-sample allocation not given. Day 63 after the first injection of vaccine or placebo was the sampling time. Sequenced material: peripheral blood, taken in a trial of Ad26.COV2.S vaccine versus placebo. The origin of the receptors is a person aged 18-60 years who received the Ad26.COV2.S COVID-19 vaccine or a placebo.

The chain joins TRBV28 to TRBJ2-7; 7 bases map to TRBD2. CDR3 length: 14 residues. Trimming took 6 bases from V and 3 from J; bases not matched to a gene: 8. CDR1 is MDHEN, CDR2 SYDVKM, per germline. The CDR3 spells CASSRQRGNYEQYF. CDR3 in DNA: TGTGCCAGCAGCCGACAGCGGGGCAACTACGAGCAGTACTTC.

Comment on this clone: An end of the junction does not agree with germline; a read error may underlie this. Within the sample, other DNA sequences also encode this same CDR3. CDR3 sequence: CASSLGEQETQYF. CDR3 nucleotide sequence: TGCGCCAGCAGTTTGGGAGAACAAGAGACCCAGTACTTC. V usage is TRBV5-1 and J usage is TRBJ2-5; D might be TRBD2 (5 bases). CDR1 and CDR2 from the germline V gene are SGHRS and YFSETQ. This CDR3 is built from 13 residues.

The chain recombines TRBV3-1 (or the pseudogene TRBV3-2) with TRBJ2-2, with a weak D call TRBD2 (6 bases). Per the germline V gene, CDR1 is LGHDT and CDR2 is YNNKEL (reference sequence). The ends were cut back, 2 bases at V and 2 bases at J, with 15 bases in the middle. The CDR3 consists of 17 residues. The CDR3 bases are TGTGCCAGCAGCCAATCCGGGAGAGGGGTTAACACCGGGGAGCTGTTTTTT. Encoded protein: CASSQSGRGVNTGELFF.

The V gene is TRBV6-4, the J gene TRBJ1-2, with D unclear. Germline V lookup: CDR1 MRHNA, CDR2 SNTAGT. The CDR3 contains 18 residues. Deletions cut 3 bases from V and 4 bases from J, with 24 bases between. CDR3 DNA: TGTGCCAGCAGTGAGTGTCGAAGGCCCCCGACGGAATGCTATGGCTACACCTTC. Protein sequence: CASSECRRPPTECYGYTF.

V and J are TRBV4-3 and TRBJ2-5, with 9 bases that match TRBD2. CDR1 and CDR2 (germline): LGHNA, YSLEER. The V and J ends lost 0 bases and 5 bases, in that order; junction bases with no gene match: 10. This CDR3 contains 17 residues. As DNA, the CDR3 is TGCGCCAGCAGCCAAGATGAGGCGGGAGGGCCTAGGGAGACCCAGTACTTC. Translation: CASSQDEAGGPRETQYF.

This clone has only a few counts. V is TRBV19 and J is TRBJ1-4; D possibly corresponds to TRBD1 (5 bases). Germline V gene data show CDR1 as LNHDA and CDR2 as SQIVND (reference sequence). This CDR3 spans 15 amino acids. V lost 6 bases to trimming and J lost 3 bases, with 14 bases between them. The CDR3 bases are TGTGCCAGTAGATCCTTTGGGGGTTCTAATGAAAAACTGTTTTTT. This encodes CASRSFGGSNEKLFF.

The rearrangement links TRBV5-1 to TRBJ1-1; 8 bases align to TRBD1. V trimming: 1 base; J trimming: 5 bases; junction bases outside the gene matches: 4. CDR1 is SGHRS and CDR2 is YFSETQ in the germline V gene. The CDR3 loop spans 14 amino acids. The CDR3 is CASSLPDRGTEAFF. CDR3 sequence (DNA): TGCGCCAGCAGCTTGCCTGACAGGGGAACTGAAGCTTTCTTT.

This clone was observed many times. V usage is TRBV28 and J usage is TRBJ1-2; D is uncertain. There are 14 residues in the CDR3. Germline V gene data show CDR1 as MDHEN and CDR2 as SYDVKM. V lost 3 bases, J lost 6 bases, and 14 bases lay in between. CDR3 amino acids: CASSFWPIGNGYTF. The CDR3 DNA reads as TGTGCCAGCAGTTTTTGGCCCATAGGGAATGGCTACACCTTC.

The V call is TRBV19, the J call TRBJ1-2; TRBD1 aligns across 7 bases. This CDR3 is built from 12 residues. Germline V lookup: CDR1 LNHDA, CDR2 SQIVND (reference sequence). Germline trimming cut 4 bases from V and 7 bases from J; bases unmatched to any gene: 3. DNA of the CDR3: TGTGCCAGTAGTAAGGGGGCTGGTGGCTACACCTTC. Its protein is CASSKGAGGYTF.

This clone was detected once. This CDR3 is CASSPRWSGSFTGELFF. The CDR3 DNA follows: TGTGCCAGCAGCCCCAGGTGGAGCGGGAGTTTTACCGGGGAGCTGTTTTTT. The chain links TRBV28 to TRBJ2-2; 8 bases are a match to TRBD2. This CDR3 comprises 17 residues. Germline values: CDR1 MDHEN, CDR2 SYDVKM. V shed 6 bases, J shed 5 bases, and the junction held 14 bases outside the gene matches.

The rearrangement joins TRBV7-3 to TRBJ1-1; TRBD1 matches 8 bases. CDR1 is SGHTA and CDR2 is FQGTGA in the germline V gene. The CDR3 contains 14 residues. V lost 5 bases to trimming and J lost 2 bases; unmatched junction nucleotides: 4. Here the CDR3 DNA reads TGTGCCAGCAGCGTGGACAGGGTAAACACTGAAGCTTTCTTT. It translates to CASSVDRVNTEAFF.

This chain links TRBV19 with TRBJ2-1; 7 nucleotides line up with TRBD1. V lost 6 bases to trimming and J lost 5 bases; unmatched junction nucleotides: 4. CDR1 is LNHDA, CDR2 SQIVND, per germline (reference sequence). The CDR3 length is 13 residues. Here the CDR3 reads CASSDRADNEQFF. CDR3 sequence (DNA): TGTGCCAGTAGCGACAGGGCCGACAATGAGCAGTTCTTC.

Of note for this clone: The same CDR3 also results from other DNA sequences found in this sample. The chain joins TRBV5-1 to TRBJ1-3; TRBD1 matches at 8 bases. V was pared by 4 bases and J by 4 bases, with 4 bases of the junction left unmatched. Germline CDR1 SGHRS, CDR2 YFSETQ. This CDR3 is 14 amino acids long. This chain's CDR3 is CASSLTGVGNTIYF. DNA of the CDR3: TGCGCCAGCAGCCTGACAGGGGTCGGAAACACCATATATTTT.

This clone was seen a single time. The rearrangement uses TRBV19 and TRBJ2-1; D assignment may be TRBD1 or TRBD2 (5 bases each). V was cut by 4 bases and J by 8 bases, with 9 bases left in between. The germline V gene encodes CDR1 LNHDA and CDR2 SQIVND (reference sequence). CDR3 size: 12 residues. CDR3 nucleotides: TGTGCCAGTAGTAGGGGGAACTATGAGCAGTTCTTC. Protein product: CASSRGNYEQFF. Variable domain in full (rest from reference TRBV19 and TRBJ2-1): DGGITQSPKYLFRKEGQNVTLSCEQNLNHDAMYWYRQDPGQGLRLIYYSQIVNDFQKGDIAEGYSVSREKKESFPLTVTSAQKNPTAFYLCASSRGNYEQFFGPGTRLTVL.

The J gene is TRBJ1-5, the V gene TRBV6-1; D not certain. In germline, CDR1 is MNHNS, CDR2 SASEGT. This CDR3 region has 13 residues. V was cut by 0 bases and J by 7 bases, with 7 bases left in between. The CDR3: CASSEALRQPQHF. Written as DNA, the CDR3 is TGTGCCAGCAGTGAAGCGCTTCGACAGCCCCAGCATTTT.

The V and J genes are TRBV2 and TRBJ2-1; TRBD1 agrees at 7 bases. The CDR3 covers 15 residues. V gave up 3 bases and J gave up 4 bases; unmatched junction bases: 6. Germline-derived CDR1 and CDR2 are SNHLY and FYNNEI. CDR3 loop: CASSDGTAGYNEQFF. The CDR3 DNA is TGTGCCAGCAGTGACGGGACAGCTGGTTACAATGAGCAGTTCTTC.

V gene TRBV5-1 combines with J gene TRBJ2-7, with D possibly being TRBD1 or TRBD2 (5 bases each). Germline V CDR1 and CDR2: SGHRS, YFSETQ. CDR3 length: 14 amino acids. V lost 3 bases, J lost 6 bases, and 16 bases lay in between. CDR3 sequence: CASSSGTALTEQYF. The CDR3, as DNA: TGCGCCAGCAGCTCGGGGACCGCTCTTACCGAGCAGTACTTC.

V gene TRBV7-3 combines with J gene TRBJ1-1; TRBD1 agrees at 7 bases. V shed 0 bases and J 2 bases; nucleotides not matched to a gene: 3. The CDR3 is made up of 15 amino acids. Germline values: CDR1 SGHTA, CDR2 FQGTGA. CDR3 sequence (DNA): TGTGCCAGCAGCTTAACGGGACAGTCTAACACTGAAGCTTTCTTT. Amino acid sequence: CASSLTGQSNTEAFF. The entire variable domain, with the rest obtained from reference TRBV7-3 and TRBJ1-1, is as follows: GAGVSQTPSNKVTEKGKYVELRCDPISGHTALYWYRQSLGQGPEFLIYFQGTGAADDSGLPNDRFFAVRPEGSVSTLKIQRTERGDSAVYLCASSLTGQSNTEAFFGQGTRLTVV.

The CDR3 DNA reads TGTGCCAGCAGCTTAGTGTCAACGTCAGGCTACGAGCAGTACTTC. Encoded protein: CASSLVSTSGYEQYF. This chain uses TRBV11-2 with TRBJ2-7, with unresolved D. Trimming shortened V by 1 base and J by 3 bases, and 13 bases separated the two germline ends. Germline CDR1 and CDR2: SGHAT and FQNNGV. The CDR3 sequence is 15 residues long. Using reference TRBV11-2 and TRBJ2-7 for the parts outside the CDR3, the full variable domain is EAGVAQSPRYKIIEKRQSVAFWCNPISGHATLYWYQQILGQGPKLLIQFQNNGVVDDSQLPKDRFSAERLKGVDSTLKIQPAKLEDSAVYLCASSLVSTSGYEQYFGPGTRLTVT.

This chain joins TRBV18 and TRBJ2-1, with TRBD2 identical over 10 bases. The V gene end was trimmed by 0 bases and the J gene end by 6 bases; junction bases not matched to a gene: 5. Germline CDR1 KGHSH, CDR2 LQKENI. This CDR3 spans 16 amino acids. Written as DNA, the CDR3 is TGTGCCAGCTCACCACCGTTAAGCGGGAGGGCCAATGAGCAGTTCTTC. Translation gives CASSPPLSGRANEQFF.

CDR3 sequence: CASSIYYNEQFF. CDR3 nucleotides: TGTGCCAGTAGTATCTACTACAATGAGCAGTTCTTC. The chain links TRBV19 to TRBJ2-1; D is ambiguous. The CDR3 loop spans 12 amino acids. Germline assignment: CDR1 LNHDA and CDR2 SQIVND (reference sequence). V was cut by 3 bases and J by 3 bases, with 3 bases left in between.

In this sample, this clone turned up many times. V usage is TRBV6-4 and J usage is TRBJ2-1, with 11 bases that match TRBD2. Germline CDR1 is MRHNA and CDR2 is SNTAGT. V trimming: 6 bases; J trimming: 4 bases; junction bases outside the gene matches: 5. CDR3 length: 15 amino acids. In nucleotides, the CDR3 is TGTGCCAGCAGCAAACTAGCGGGAGAATACAATGAGCAGTTCTTC. Its protein product is CASSKLAGEYNEQFF.

This rearrangement joins TRBV28 to TRBJ1-1, with no clear D. Germline CDR1 reads MDHEN; CDR2 reads SYDVKM. The CDR3 consists of 13 residues. V was clipped by 5 bases and J by 0 bases, with 7 bases between them. For the CDR3, the DNA is TGTGCCAGCAGTGAGACCGTGAACACTGAAGCTTTCTTT. Translated, it gives CASSETVNTEAFF. The full variable domain, with the rest looked up from reference TRBV28 and TRBJ1-1, is DVKVTQSSRYLVKRTGEKVFLECVQDMDHENMFWYRQDPGLGLRLIYFSYDVKMKEKGDIPEGYSVSREKKERFSLILESASTNQTSMYLCASSETVNTEAFFGQGTRLTVV.

V usage is TRBV20-1 and J usage is TRBJ2-1; 10 nucleotides agree with TRBD2. J lost 5 bases, V lost 3 bases, and 16 bases had no gene match. Germline V lookup: CDR1 DFQATT, CDR2 SNEGSKA (reference sequence). CDR3 length: 18 residues. The CDR3 is CSASSSEASGSKDNEQFF. CDR3 sequence (DNA): TGCAGTGCTAGTTCGAGCGAGGCTAGCGGGAGTAAGGACAATGAGCAGTTCTTC.

The J gene is TRBJ1-3, the V gene TRBV10-3; D not certain. The germline V and J ends were trimmed by 4 bases and 4 bases, with 11 bases remaining between them. Germline V gene data show CDR1 as ENHRY and CDR2 as SYGVKD. The CDR3 length is 14 residues. The CDR3 DNA reads TGTGCCATCAGTGGGCATGTGGCCGGAAACACCATATATTTT. Residues: CAISGHVAGNTIYF.

J is TRBJ1-6 and V is TRBV10-3, with D hard to call. V was pared by 10 bases and J by 7 bases, with 14 bases between. The CDR3 length is 13 residues. Germline V gene lookup returns CDR1 ENHRY and CDR2 SYGVKD. The CDR3 protein is CATSFRQNSPLHF. The CDR3 DNA follows: TGTGCCACCTCGTTTAGACAAAATTCACCCCTCCACTTT.

In this sample, this clone turned up once. V and J are TRBV2 and TRBJ2-3, with D possibly matching TRBD2 (6 bases). V lost 2 bases and J 2 bases, leaving 17 bases between the germline ends. This CDR3 comprises 17 residues. The V gene's germline CDR1 is SNHLY and CDR2 FYNNEI. CDR3 nucleotide sequence: TGTGCCAGCAGTGAAAAGGCGCGGGGCACCTCCACAGATACGCAGTATTTT. Translation: CASSEKARGTSTDTQYF.

The chain carries TRBV6-5 and TRBJ1-1; weak D call: TRBD1 (6 bases). CDR3 length equals 13 residues. V was clipped by 6 bases and J by 1 base, with 9 bases between them. Germline V CDR1 and CDR2: MNHEY, SVGAGI. The CDR3 nucleotides are TGTGCCAGCAGCTCAGGGGAGAACACTGAAGCTTTCTTT. Encoded protein: CASSSGENTEAFF.

This chain connects TRBV30 to TRBJ1-2; unclear D gene. The CDR3 contains 13 residues. Germline loops: CDR1 GTSNPN, CDR2 SVGIG (reference sequence). V was shortened by 2 bases and J by 4 bases, with 11 bases between the two germline ends. In nucleotides, the CDR3 is TGTGCCTGGAGTCTTCAGCCTTTCTATGGCTACACCTTC. Translating gives CAWSLQPFYGYTF.